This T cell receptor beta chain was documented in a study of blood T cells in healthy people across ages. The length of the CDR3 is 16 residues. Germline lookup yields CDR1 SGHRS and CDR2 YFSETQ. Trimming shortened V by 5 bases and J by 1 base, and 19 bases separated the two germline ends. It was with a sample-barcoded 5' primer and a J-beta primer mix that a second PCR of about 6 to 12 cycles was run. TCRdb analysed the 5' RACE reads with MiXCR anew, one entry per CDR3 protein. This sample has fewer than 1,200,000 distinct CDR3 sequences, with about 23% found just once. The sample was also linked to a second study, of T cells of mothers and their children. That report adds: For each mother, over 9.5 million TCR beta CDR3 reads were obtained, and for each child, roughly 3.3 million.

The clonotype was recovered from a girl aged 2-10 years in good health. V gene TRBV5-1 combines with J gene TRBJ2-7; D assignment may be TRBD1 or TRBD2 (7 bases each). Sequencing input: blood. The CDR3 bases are TGCGCCAGCAGTAACCTCCAGGGGGACTATTCCTACGAGCAGTACTTC. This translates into CASSNLQGDYSYEQYF.